This TCR beta chain was identified during a study of T-cell reconstitution after alpha-beta-depleted transplantation in children. Molecular barcoding with unique molecular identifiers was used for the TCRbeta library. TCRdb re-analysed the PCR reads in MiXCR, keeping a single row per CDR3 protein. The table lists some 490,000 distinct CDR3 sequences, roughly an eighth of them singletons, with roughly 5.4% in the top ten. V lost 5 bases and J 8 bases, leaving 10 bases between the germline ends. This CDR3 contains 12 residues. CDR1 and CDR2 from the germline V gene are SGHAT and FQNNGV. This clonotype originated in a human donor who donated a stem cell graft to a child with combined immunodeficiency. The gene calls are TRBV11-2 and TRBJ2-1, with D uncertain. The specimen was PBMCs from the stem cell graft donor, collected from the stem cell graft. The CDR3 sequence: CASSPPGHEQFF. The CDR3 bases are TGTGCCAGCAGCCCCCCCGGACATGAGCAGTTCTTC.